This T cell receptor beta chain comes out of a study of regulatory T cells in long-lasting Graves disease (dated by TCRdb to 2020 to 2022). Looking at the study overall: In the newly diagnosed Graves' disease group, patients had been taking antithyroid drugs for less than 3 months. Peripheral blood TCR sequencing and RNA sequencing compared persistent Graves' disease patients with newly diagnosed Graves' disease patients. The study was registered as a clinical trial and conducted in China. A total of some 33 samples were covered by TCR sequencing, comprising about 13 persistent and around 20 newly diagnosed Graves' disease patients. On the study overall, not on this receptor specifically: TRBV28, TRBJ1-2 and TRBJ2-5 were preferentially used in persistent disease, while TRBV20-1 and TRBJ2-1 were favored in newly diagnosed disease. Compared with newly diagnosed patients, persistent Graves' disease patients had lower TCR Shannon entropy and fewer highly expanded clones, which suggests clonal expansion. The authors noted that the small sample size was a limitation that may lower accuracy. More public clonotypes were shared among persistent patients (fewer than 3,000) than among newly diagnosed patients (966). Sequencing and analysis were restricted to the TCR beta chain. Because the primary lesion, thyroid tissue, could not be accessed, the study looked at peripheral blood alone.

There are a few counts of this clonotype. It has no known antigen specificity. There are no base qualities to consult, and no much larger clone falls within one base. Sequences LNHNV (CDR1) and YYDKDF (CDR2) are obtained from the germline V gene (reference sequence). Trimming leaves V shorter by 6 bases and J shorter by 4 bases, with the junction holding 11 bases beyond the gene matches. The CDR3 holds 17 amino acids from the cysteine to the phenylalanine. Only the CDR3 region is kept as DNA, spanning 51 bases read in frame from base 1. Receptor amplification or capture employed multiplex PCR. For sequencing, an Illumina HiSeq 4000 was employed. iRepertoire HTBI primers and Arm-PCR amplification of CDR3 regions were used to construct TCR beta libraries. Gel purification was performed on PCR products prior to sequencing. In the original analysis: Gene usage analysis of CDR3 amino acid clonotypes relied on the 62 TRBV and 14 TRBJ segments identified across samples. COPE and FqMerger were used to merge filtered high-quality paired reads into contigs. Contigs were aligned with BLAST to IMGT TRBV, TRBD and TRBJ reference genes, and CDR3 was defined per IMGT. Any clonotype with a frequency above 0.1% was classified as a highly expanded clone. Shannon entropy was used to measure repertoire diversity, and the Gini coefficient was used to measure V-J evenness. Clonotypes shared by more than one individual were considered public. TCRdb reprocessed the public reads (quality trimming at Q25 with fastp, clone calling with MiXCR) and kept in-frame beta chains. Each CDR3 protein appears once, grouped with its most common genes and DNA. The V and J calls shown here were made by TCRdb, not taken from the authors' results. This sample is represented by roughly 510,000 distinct CDR3 sequences; about 16% of them were singletons. The ten top clones hold about 12% of the sample.

Read against the paper, the sample's time point label means: newly diagnosed GD, antithyroid drugs for less than 3 months. RNA was extracted from PBMCs in TRIzol for both TCR sequencing and RNA sequencing. The diagnosis of Graves' disease followed American Thyroid Association guidelines. Recruitment of patients was carried out at an endocrinology department in Xi'an, China. From each patient, 7.5 to 9.5 milliliters of peripheral blood was collected into an EDTA anticoagulant tube. Ficoll Paque Plus density gradient separation was used to isolate PBMCs, and no further T cell sorting was done. RNA quality was checked with an Agilent 2100 Bioanalyzer and agarose gel, and concentration with a NanoDrop 2000. These same data were also listed under a study on T cells in Graves' hyperthyroidism and ophthalmopathy. From that second study: A patient counted as having stable Graves' hyperthyroidism if no progression to ophthalmopathy occurred over 18 months of follow-up. Hyperthyroidism patients were aged 18 to 65 years and newly diagnosed, with disease duration of less than 2 months. The study excluded patients with uncontrolled infections, other autoimmune diseases, pregnancy or lactation. Diagnoses were established on the basis of clinical symptoms, serum thyroxine and TRAb, thyroid ultrasound, and orbital computed tomography. A first-round RT-PCR of the TCR CDR3 used the HTBI primer set with the Qiagen OneStep RT-PCR kit. Blood samples also contained most of the expanded thyroid clonotypes (frequency above 0.001), which suggests that blood repertoires may reflect thyroid immune responses. A model built on a 13 V-J signature distinguished ophthalmopathy from stable hyperthyroidism, reaching roughly 88% sensitivity and about 81% specificity in cross-validation and 80%/75% in testing. During validation, the model predicted progression to ophthalmopathy a median of around 6 months ahead of onset, with more than 60% sensitivity and more than 72% specificity. To identify TCR V-J signatures that set the groups apart, the researchers used a discovery cohort of 100 patients, made up of 40 to 45 with Graves' ophthalmopathy and 55 to 65 with stable Graves' hyperthyroidism. Prospective prediction of ophthalmopathy was tested in an independent validation cohort consisting of under 20 hyperthyroidism patients and some 16 patients who later progressed to ophthalmopathy. The 100 or so discovery patients were randomly split 7:3 into training and test sets. The study also compared thyroid tissue and blood T-cell repertoires from 5 to 7 Graves' hyperthyroidism patients. After sampling, hyperthyroidism patients received methimazole starting at 30 mg daily, and ophthalmopathy patients received high-dose intravenous methylprednisolone. A second multiplex PCR round built the libraries, followed by size selection and purification. Paired-end sequencing of the libraries was performed with 100 bp reads on an Illumina HiSeq2000. Raw data were processed with SOAPnuke, discarding reads with adapters, uncalled bases, mean Phred below 15, or no exact constant-primer or identifier match. High-quality paired reads were merged using COPE v1.2.5, and each unique nucleotide sequence was defined as a clonotype. MiTCR v1.1 was used to align clonotypes to the IMGT TRBV, TRBD and TRBJ reference segments. Analysis was restricted to V-J combinations with a frequency above 0.0001, which covered over 98% of repertoires. The TCS score was defined as F50 (clonal expansion) divided by E x V (chaos), with BLOSUM62-based TCRdist calculated between CDR3 peptides within each V-J. Welch's t-statistics and random forest reduced some 510 V-J features to around 14, which were used in a naive Bayes classifier (R e1071). Sample size was not statistically predetermined, and blinding of investigators to group allocation was not performed. According to the paper, TCR Vbeta CDR3 sequencing was carried out on some 140 peripheral blood samples, which came from fewer than 50 ophthalmopathy, approximately 78 hyperthyroidism and roughly 17 progressor patients.

The clonotype was recovered from a man aged 18 to 35 with Graves disease. Donor details come from another sample of the same person, matched by shared clones. Source: peripheral blood mononuclear cells (PBMCs), taken at new diagnosis, from a patient treated with antithyroid drugs. The V and J genes are TRBV15 and TRBJ2-6, and 8 bases in between align with TRBD1. The nucleotide sequence is TGTGCCACCAGGTGGGTCAGGGGGCGAGCAGGGGCCAACGTCCTGACTTTC. This gives the protein CATRWVRGRAGANVLTF.